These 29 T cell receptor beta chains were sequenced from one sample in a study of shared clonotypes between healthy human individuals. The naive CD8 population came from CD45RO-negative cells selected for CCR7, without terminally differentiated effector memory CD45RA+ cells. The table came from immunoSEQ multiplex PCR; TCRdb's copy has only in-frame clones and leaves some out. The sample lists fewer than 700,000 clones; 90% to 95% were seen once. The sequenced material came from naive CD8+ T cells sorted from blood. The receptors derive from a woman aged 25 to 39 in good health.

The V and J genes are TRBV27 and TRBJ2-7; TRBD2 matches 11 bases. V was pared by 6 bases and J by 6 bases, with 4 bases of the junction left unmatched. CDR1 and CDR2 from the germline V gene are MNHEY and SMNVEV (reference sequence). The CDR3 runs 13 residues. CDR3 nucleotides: TGTGCCAGCAGGGGACTAGCGGACATCGAGCAGTACTTC. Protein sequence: CASRGLADIEQYF.

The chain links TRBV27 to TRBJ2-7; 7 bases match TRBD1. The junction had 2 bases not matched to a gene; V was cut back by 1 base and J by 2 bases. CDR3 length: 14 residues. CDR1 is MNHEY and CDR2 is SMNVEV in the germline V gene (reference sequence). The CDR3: CASSLFGTAYEQYF. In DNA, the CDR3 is TGTGCCAGCAGTTTATTTGGGACAGCCTACGAGCAGTACTTC.

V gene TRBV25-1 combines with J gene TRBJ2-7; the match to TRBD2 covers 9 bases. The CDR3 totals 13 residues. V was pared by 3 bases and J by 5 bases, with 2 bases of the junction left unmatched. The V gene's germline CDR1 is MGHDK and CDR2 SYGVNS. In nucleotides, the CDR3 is TGTGCCAGCAGTGATCTAGCGGGAAACGAGCAGTACTTC. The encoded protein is CASSDLAGNEQYF.

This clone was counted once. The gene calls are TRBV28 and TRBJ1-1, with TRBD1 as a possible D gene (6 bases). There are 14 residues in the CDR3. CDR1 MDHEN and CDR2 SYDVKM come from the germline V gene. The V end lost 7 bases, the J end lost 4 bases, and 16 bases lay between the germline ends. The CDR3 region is CASTEVGTSTEAFF. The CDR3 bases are TGTGCCAGCACCGAAGTCGGGACATCCACTGAAGCTTTCTTT.

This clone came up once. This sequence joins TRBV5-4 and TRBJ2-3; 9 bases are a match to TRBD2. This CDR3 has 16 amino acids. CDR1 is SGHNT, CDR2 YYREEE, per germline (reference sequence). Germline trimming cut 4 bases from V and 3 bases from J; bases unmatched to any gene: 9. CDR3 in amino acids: CASSPETSGLTDTQYF. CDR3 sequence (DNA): TGTGCCAGCAGCCCGGAGACTAGCGGCTTGACAGATACGCAGTATTTT.

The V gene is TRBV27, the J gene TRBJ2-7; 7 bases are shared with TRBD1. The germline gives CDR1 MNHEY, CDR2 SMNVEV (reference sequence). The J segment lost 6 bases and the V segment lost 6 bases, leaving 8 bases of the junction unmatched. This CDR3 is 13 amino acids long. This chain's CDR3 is CASRTTGDTEQYF. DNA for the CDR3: TGTGCCAGCAGAACAACAGGGGATACCGAGCAGTACTTC.

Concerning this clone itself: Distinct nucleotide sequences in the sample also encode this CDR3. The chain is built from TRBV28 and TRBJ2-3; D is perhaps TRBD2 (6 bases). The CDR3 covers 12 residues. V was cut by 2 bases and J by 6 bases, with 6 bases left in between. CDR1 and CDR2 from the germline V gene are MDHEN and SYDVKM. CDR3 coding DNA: TGTGCCAGCAGTTTAAGCGGGGATACGCAGTATTTT. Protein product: CASSLSGDTQYF.

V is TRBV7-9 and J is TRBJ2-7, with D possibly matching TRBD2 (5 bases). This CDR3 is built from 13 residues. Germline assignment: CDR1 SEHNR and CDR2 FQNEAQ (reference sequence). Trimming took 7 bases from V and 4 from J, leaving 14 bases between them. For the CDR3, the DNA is TGTGCCAGCATCGGGGAGAACGGGTACGAGCAGTACTTC. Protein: CASIGENGYEQYF.

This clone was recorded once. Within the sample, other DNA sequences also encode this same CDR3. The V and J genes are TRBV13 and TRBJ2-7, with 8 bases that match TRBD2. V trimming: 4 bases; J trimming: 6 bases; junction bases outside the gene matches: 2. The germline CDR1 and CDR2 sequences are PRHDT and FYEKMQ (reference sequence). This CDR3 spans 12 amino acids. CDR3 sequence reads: CASSSSGGEQYF. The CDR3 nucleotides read TGTGCCAGCAGCTCAAGCGGGGGCGAGCAGTACTTC.

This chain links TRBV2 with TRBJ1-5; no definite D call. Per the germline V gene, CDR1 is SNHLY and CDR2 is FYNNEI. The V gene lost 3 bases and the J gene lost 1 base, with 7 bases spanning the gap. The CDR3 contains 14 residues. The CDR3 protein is CASSEYTSNQPQHF. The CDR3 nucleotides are TGTGCCAGCAGTGAGTACACCAGCAATCAGCCCCAGCATTTT. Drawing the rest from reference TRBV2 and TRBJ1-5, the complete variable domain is EPEVTQTPSHQVTQMGQEVILRCVPISNHLYFYWYRQILGQKVEFLVSFYNNEISEKSEIFDDQFSVERPDGSNFTLKIRSTKLEDSAMYFCASSEYTSNQPQHFGDGTRLSIL.

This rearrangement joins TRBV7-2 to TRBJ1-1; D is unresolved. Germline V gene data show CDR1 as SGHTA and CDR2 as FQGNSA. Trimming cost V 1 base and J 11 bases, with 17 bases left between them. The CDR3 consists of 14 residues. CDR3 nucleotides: TGTGCCAGCAGCTTAGAATTGTGGCCGGCGGGGGCTTTCTTT. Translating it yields CASSLELWPAGAFF.

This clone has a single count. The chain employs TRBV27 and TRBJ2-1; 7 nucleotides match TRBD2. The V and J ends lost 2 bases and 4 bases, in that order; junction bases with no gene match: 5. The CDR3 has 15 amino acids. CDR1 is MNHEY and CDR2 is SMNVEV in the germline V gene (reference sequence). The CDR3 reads CASSLREGLYNEQFF. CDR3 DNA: TGTGCCAGCAGTTTAAGGGAGGGGCTTTACAATGAGCAGTTCTTC.

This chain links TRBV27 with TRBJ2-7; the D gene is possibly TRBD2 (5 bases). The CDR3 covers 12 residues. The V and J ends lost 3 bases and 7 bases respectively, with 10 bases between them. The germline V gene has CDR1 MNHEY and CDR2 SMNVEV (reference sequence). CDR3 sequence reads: CASSFLGSEQYF. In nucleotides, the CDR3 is TGTGCCAGCAGTTTCTTAGGGAGTGAGCAGTACTTC.

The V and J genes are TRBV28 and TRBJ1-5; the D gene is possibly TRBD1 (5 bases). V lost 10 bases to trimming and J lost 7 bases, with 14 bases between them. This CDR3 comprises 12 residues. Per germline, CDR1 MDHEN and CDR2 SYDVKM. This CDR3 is CATHPGGQPQHF. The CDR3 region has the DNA TGTGCCACCCACCCCGGGGGGCAGCCCCAGCATTTT. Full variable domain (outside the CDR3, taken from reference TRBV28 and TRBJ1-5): DVKVTQSSRYLVKRTGEKVFLECVQDMDHENMFWYRQDPGLGLRLIYFSYDVKMKEKGDIPEGYSVSREKKERFSLILESASTNQTSMYLCATHPGGQPQHFGDGTRLSIL.

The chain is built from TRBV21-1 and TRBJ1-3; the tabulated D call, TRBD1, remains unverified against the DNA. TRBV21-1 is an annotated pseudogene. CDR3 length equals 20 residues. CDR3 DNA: TGTGCCAGCAGCAAAAATCCGTTGGGGCAGATACGTAACTCTGGAAACACCATATATTTT. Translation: CASSKNPLGQIRNSGNTIYF.

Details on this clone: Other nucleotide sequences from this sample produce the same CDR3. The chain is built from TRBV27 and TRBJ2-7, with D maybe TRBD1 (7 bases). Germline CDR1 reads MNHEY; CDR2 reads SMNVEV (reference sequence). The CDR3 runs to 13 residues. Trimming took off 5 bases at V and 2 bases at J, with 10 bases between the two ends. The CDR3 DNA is TGTGCCAGCAGTGGCGGGACAGCCTACGAGCAGTACTTC. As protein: CASSGGTAYEQYF.

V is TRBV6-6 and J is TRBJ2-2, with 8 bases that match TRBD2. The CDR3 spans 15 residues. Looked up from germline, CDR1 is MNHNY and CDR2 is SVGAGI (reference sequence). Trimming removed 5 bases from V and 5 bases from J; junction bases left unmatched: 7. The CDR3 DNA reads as TGTGCCAGCAGTCCCAGCGGGAGTTTGACCGGGGAGCTGTTTTTT. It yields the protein CASSPSGSLTGELFF.

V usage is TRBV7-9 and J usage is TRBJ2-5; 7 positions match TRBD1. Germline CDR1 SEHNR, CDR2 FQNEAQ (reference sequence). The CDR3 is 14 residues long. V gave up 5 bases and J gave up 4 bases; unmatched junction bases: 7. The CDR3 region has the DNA TGTGCCAGCAGCGCCGATGACAGGGCAGAGACCCAGTACTTC. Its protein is CASSADDRAETQYF.

The DNA for the CDR3 is TGTGCCAGCAGCCCCCGGACAGGAGGAAGGGGGGCTGAAGCTTTCTTT. Translating it yields CASSPRTGGRGAEAFF. V and J are TRBV7-9 and TRBJ1-1; 7 nucleotides agree with TRBD1. V shed 5 bases and J 6 bases; nucleotides not matched to a gene: 15. This CDR3 contains 16 residues. Germline V lookup: CDR1 SEHNR, CDR2 FQNEAQ (reference sequence).

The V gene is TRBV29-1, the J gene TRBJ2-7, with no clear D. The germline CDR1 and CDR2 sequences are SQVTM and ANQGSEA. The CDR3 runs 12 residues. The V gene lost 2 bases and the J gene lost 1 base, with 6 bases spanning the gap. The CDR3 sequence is CSVEMGSYEQYF. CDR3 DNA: TGCAGCGTTGAAATGGGGTCCTACGAGCAGTACTTC.

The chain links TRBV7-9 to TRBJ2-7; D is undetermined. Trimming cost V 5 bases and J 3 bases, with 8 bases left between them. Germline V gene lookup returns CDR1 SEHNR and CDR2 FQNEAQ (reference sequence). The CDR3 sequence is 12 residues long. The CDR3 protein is CASSAILYEQYF. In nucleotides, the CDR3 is TGTGCCAGCAGCGCCATACTCTACGAGCAGTACTTC.

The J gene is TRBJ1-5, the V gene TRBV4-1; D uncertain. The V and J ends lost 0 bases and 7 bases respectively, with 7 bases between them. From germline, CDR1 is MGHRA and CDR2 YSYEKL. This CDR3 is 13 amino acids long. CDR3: CASSQDVEQPQHF. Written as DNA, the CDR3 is TGCGCCAGCAGCCAAGATGTAGAACAGCCCCAGCATTTT.

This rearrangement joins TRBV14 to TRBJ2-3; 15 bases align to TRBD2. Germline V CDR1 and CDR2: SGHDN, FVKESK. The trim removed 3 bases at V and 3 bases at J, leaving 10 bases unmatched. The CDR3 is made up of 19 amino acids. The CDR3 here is CASSHDGLAGGPETDTQYF. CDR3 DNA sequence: TGTGCCAGCAGCCATGATGGACTAGCGGGAGGGCCTGAGACAGATACGCAGTATTTT.

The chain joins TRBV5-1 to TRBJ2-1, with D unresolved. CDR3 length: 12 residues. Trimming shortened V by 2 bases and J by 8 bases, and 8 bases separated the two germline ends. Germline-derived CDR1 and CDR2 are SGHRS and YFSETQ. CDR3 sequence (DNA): TGCGCCAGCAGCTTCAAATGGGATGAGCAGTTCTTC. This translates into CASSFKWDEQFF.

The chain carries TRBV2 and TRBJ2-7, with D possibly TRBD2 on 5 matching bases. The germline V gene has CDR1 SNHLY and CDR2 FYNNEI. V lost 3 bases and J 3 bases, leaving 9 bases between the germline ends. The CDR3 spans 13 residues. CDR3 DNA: TGTGCCAGCAGTGAGGCGGGTAACTACGAGCAGTACTTC. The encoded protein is CASSEAGNYEQYF.

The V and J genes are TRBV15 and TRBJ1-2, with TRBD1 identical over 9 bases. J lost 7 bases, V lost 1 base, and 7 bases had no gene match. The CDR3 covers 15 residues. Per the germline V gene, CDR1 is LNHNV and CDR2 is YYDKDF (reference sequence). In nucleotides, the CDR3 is TGTGCCACCAGCAGAGGGACAGGGGAGCGGGGTGGCTACACCTTC. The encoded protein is CATSRGTGERGGYTF.

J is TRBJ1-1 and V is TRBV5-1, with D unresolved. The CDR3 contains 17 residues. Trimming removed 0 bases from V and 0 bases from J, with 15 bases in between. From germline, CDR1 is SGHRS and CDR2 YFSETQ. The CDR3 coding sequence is TGCGCCAGCAGCTTGGTAGGGAGGGAACACATGAACACTGAAGCTTTCTTT. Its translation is CASSLVGREHMNTEAFF.

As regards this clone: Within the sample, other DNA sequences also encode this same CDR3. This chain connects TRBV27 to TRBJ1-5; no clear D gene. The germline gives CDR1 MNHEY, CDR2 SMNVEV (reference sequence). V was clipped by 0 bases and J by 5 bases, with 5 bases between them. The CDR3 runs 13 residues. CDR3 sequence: CASSLSGDQPQHF. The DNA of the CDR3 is TGTGCCAGCAGTTTATCCGGGGATCAGCCCCAGCATTTT.

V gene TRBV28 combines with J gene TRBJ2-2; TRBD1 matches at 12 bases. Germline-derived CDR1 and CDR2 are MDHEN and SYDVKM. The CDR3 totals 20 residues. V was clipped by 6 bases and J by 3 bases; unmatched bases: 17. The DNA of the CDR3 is TGTGCCAGCAGAACCCACAGAACCGGGACAGGGGGCCCGCACACCGGGGAGCTGTTTTTT. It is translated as CASRTHRTGTGGPHTGELFF.